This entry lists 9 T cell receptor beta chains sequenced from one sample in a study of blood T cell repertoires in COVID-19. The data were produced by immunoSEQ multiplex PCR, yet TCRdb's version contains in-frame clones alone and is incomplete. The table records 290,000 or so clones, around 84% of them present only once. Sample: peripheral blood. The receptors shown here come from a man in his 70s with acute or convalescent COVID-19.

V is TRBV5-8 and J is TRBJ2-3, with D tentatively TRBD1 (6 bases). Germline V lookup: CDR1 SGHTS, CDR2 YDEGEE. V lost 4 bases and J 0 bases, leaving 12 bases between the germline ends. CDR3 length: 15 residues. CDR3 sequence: CASSPGAPSTDTQYF. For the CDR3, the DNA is TGTGCCAGCAGCCCAGGGGCTCCCAGCACAGATACGCAGTATTTT.

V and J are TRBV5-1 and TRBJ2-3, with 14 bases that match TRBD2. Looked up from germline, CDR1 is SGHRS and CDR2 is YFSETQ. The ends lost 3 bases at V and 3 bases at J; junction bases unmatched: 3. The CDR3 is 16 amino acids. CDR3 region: CASSWTSGGLTDTQYF. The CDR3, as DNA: TGCGCCAGCAGCTGGACTAGCGGGGGGTTGACAGATACGCAGTATTTT. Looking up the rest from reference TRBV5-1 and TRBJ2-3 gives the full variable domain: KAGVTQTPRYLIKTRGQQVTLSCSPISGHRSVSWYQQTPGQGLQFLFEYFSETQRNKGNFPGRFSGRQFSNSRSEMNVSTLELGDSALYLCASSWTSGGLTDTQYFGPGTRLTVL.

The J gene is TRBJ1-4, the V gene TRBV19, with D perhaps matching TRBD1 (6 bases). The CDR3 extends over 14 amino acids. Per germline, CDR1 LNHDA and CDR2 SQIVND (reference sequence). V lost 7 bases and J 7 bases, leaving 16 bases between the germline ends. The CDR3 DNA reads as TGTGCCAGTAATGTGCCAGGGGTGACTGAAAAACTGTTTTTT. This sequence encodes CASNVPGVTEKLFF.

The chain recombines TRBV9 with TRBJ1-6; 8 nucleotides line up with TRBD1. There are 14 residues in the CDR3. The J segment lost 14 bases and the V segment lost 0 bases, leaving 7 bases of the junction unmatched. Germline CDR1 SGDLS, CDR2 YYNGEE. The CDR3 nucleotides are TGTGCCAGCAGCGTAGAACAGGGGGGAGTGACCCTCCACTTT. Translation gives CASSVEQGGVTLHF.

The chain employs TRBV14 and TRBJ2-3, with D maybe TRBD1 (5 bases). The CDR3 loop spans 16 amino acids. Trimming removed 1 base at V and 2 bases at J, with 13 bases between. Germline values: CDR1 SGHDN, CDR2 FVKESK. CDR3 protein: CASSQGVQEYTDTQYF. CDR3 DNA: TGTGCCAGCAGCCAAGGGGTACAGGAGTACACAGATACGCAGTATTTT.

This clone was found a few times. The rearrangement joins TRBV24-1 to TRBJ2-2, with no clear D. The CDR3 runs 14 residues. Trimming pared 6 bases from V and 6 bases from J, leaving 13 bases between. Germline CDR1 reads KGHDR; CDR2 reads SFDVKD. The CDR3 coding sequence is TGTGCCACCAGTATAGTGGGCCCGCCCGGGGAGCTGTTTTTT. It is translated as CATSIVGPPGELFF.

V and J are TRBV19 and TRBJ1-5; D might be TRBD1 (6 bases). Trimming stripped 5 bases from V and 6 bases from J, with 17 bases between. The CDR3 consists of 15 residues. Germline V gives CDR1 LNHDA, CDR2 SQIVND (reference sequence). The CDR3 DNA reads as TGTGCCAGTAGTTTGATGACAGGAGGAGGTCAGCCCCAGCATTTT. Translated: CASSLMTGGGQPQHF.

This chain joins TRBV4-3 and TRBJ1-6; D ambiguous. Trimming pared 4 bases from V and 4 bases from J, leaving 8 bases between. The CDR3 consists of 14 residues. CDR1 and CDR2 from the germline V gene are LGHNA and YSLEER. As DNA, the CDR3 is TGCGCCAGCAGCCTATCCTCTTATAATTCACCCCTCCACTTT. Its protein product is CASSLSSYNSPLHF.

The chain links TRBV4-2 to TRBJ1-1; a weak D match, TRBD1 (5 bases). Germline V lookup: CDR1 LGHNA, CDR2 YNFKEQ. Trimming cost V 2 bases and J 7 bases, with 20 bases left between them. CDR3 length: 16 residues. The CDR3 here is CASSQKPGGLWVEAFF. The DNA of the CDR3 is TGTGCCAGCAGCCAAAAACCCGGGGGGTTGTGGGTTGAAGCTTTCTTT.